Following are 21 T cell receptor beta chains from one sample sequenced in a study of Graves' ophthalmopathy and Graves' hyperthyroidism. The authors amplified TCR beta CDR3 regions from RNA transcripts. The workflow started with a first-round RT-PCR run with HTBI primers and then moved on to a second-round multiplex PCR. TCRdb reprocessed the multiplex PCR reads with MiXCR, giving one entry per CDR3 protein. This sample has around 470,000 distinct CDR3 sequences, with around 14% found just once. Sequencing was performed on blood. Receptors were obtained from a woman in her thirties with Graves' ophthalmopathy.

This clonotype was seen at least ten times. The V and J genes are TRBV6-5 and TRBJ2-7, with D uncertain. Per germline, CDR1 MNHEY and CDR2 SVGAGI. V lost 7 bases and J 2 bases, leaving 3 bases between the germline ends. This CDR3 has 10 residues. The CDR3: CASKAYEQYF. CDR3 nucleotides: TGTGCCAGCAAGGCCTACGAGCAGTACTTC.

This clonotype was counted many times. The chain has TRBV2 and TRBJ2-7; 10 bases line up with TRBD1. The CDR3 is 14 residues long. Germline V gene sequence: CDR1 SNHLY, CDR2 FYNNEI. V lost 6 bases to trimming and J lost 2 bases; unmatched junction nucleotides: 4. The CDR3 nucleotides read TGTGCCAGCAGCGGGGGACAGGGGCCCTACGAGCAGTACTTC. Translated: CASSGGQGPYEQYF.

This clonotype was recorded a few times. The chain is built from TRBV30 and TRBJ2-7; TRBD1 or TRBD2 may be the D gene (5 bases each). V was trimmed by 0 bases and J by 0 bases, leaving 15 bases between them. CDR3 length: 16 residues. Germline loops: CDR1 GTSNPN, CDR2 SVGIG (reference sequence). The CDR3 DNA reads TGTGCCTGGAGTGTACAGCGGCAGGGTGGCTCCTACGAGCAGTACTTC. Encoded protein: CAWSVQRQGGSYEQYF.

There are a few counts of this clonotype. J is TRBJ2-2 and V is TRBV6-1, with D possibly being TRBD2 (6 bases). The CDR3 has 14 residues. Germline CDR1 and CDR2: MNHNS and SASEGT. V was cut by 6 bases and J by 2 bases, with 10 bases left in between. The CDR3 DNA reads as TGTGCCAGCAGGGGGACTTCAAACACCGGGGAGCTGTTTTTT. Translation gives CASRGTSNTGELFF.

This clonotype appeared a single time. A much larger clone differs from this one at a single base, so this may be a read error. The chain employs TRBV20-1 and TRBJ1-2; D is unclear. In germline, CDR1 is DFQATT, CDR2 SNEGSKA (reference sequence). The CDR3 contains 13 residues. The V gene lost 6 bases and the J gene lost 2 bases, with 13 bases spanning the gap. The CDR3 is CSAEKIGNYGYTF. The CDR3 region has the DNA TGCAGTGCGGAGAAGATAGGGAACTATGGCTACACCTTC.

This clonotype was recorded many times. Sequence at one end of the junction differs from germline and may be a read error. This rearrangement joins TRBV5-1 to TRBJ2-7; TRBD2 aligns across 11 bases. CDR3 length: 14 amino acids. Germline V gives CDR1 SGHRS, CDR2 YFSETQ. DNA of the CDR3: TGCGCCAGCAGCAGTGGACTAGCGGGCTACGAGCAGCACTTC. Residues: CASSSGLAGYEQHF.

There are many counts of this clonotype. The rearrangement links TRBV6-5 to TRBJ1-2; 9 nucleotides align to TRBD1. Trimming removed 6 bases from V and 3 bases from J; junction bases left unmatched: 8. CDR1 and CDR2 (germline): MNHEY, SVGAGI. This CDR3 is 15 amino acids long. CDR3 amino acids: CASRYGDRVDYGYTF. CDR3 DNA: TGTGCCAGCAGATATGGGGACAGGGTGGACTATGGCTACACCTTC.

There are many counts of this clonotype. This chain uses TRBV20-1 with TRBJ1-2; D is ambiguous. Germline CDR1 DFQATT, CDR2 SNEGSKA (reference sequence). V was trimmed by 3 bases and J by 8 bases, leaving 13 bases between them. CDR3 length: 12 residues. In nucleotides, the CDR3 is TGCAGTGCTAGTCTTCCGCGCTGGGGCTACACCTTC. Its protein is CSASLPRWGYTF.

This clonotype occurred many times. This chain joins TRBV27 and TRBJ1-1; D may be TRBD1 (5 bases). Deletions cut 7 bases from V and 8 bases from J, with 14 bases between. Germline lookup yields CDR1 MNHEY and CDR2 SMNVEV (reference sequence). This CDR3 is 12 amino acids long. The CDR3 region has the DNA TGTGCCAGCATTCCGTTGGGGGGGGAAGCTTTCTTT. Translated, it gives CASIPLGGEAFF.

This clonotype was seen many times. The chain combines TRBV11-2 with TRBJ2-7, with D possibly being TRBD1 or TRBD2 (5 bases each). The CDR3 covers 15 residues. Germline CDR1 and CDR2: SGHAT and FQNNGV. V lost 2 bases to trimming and J lost 4 bases, with 15 bases between them. CDR3 residues: CASSLNLGAAYEQYF. The CDR3 DNA follows: TGTGCCAGCAGCTTAAATCTCGGGGCAGCTTACGAGCAGTACTTC.

This clonotype was counted a single time. The junction and the germline gene differ at one end; a read error may be behind it. The chain employs TRBV9 and TRBJ2-2; D might be TRBD2 (5 bases). There are 14 residues in the CDR3. The germline V gene has CDR1 SGDLS and CDR2 YYNGEE. The CDR3 sequence is CASSVETHSGDLFF. DNA for the CDR3: TGTGCCAGCAGCGTAGAGACGCACTCCGGGGATCTGTTTTTT.

Of note for this clonotype: It may be a read error: a sequence one base away is much more abundant. The gene calls are TRBV5-1 and TRBJ1-1, with D hard to call. The CDR3 has 13 residues. Germline CDR1 and CDR2: SGHRS and YFSETQ. In nucleotides, the CDR3 is TGCGCCAGCCGCTTGTTCCCAGGCACTGAAGCTTTCTTT. It encodes CASRLFPGTEAFF.

Many counts were recorded for this clonotype. V is TRBV27 and J is TRBJ2-7; possibly TRBD1 for D (5 bases). Germline CDR1 reads MNHEY; CDR2 reads SMNVEV (reference sequence). Deletions cut 4 bases from V and 0 bases from J, with 10 bases between. The CDR3 loop spans 14 amino acids. The CDR3 loop reads CASSSADSSYEQYF. The CDR3 bases are TGTGCCAGCAGTTCGGCCGACAGCTCCTACGAGCAGTACTTC.

The sample holds a few counts of this clonotype. V and J are TRBV19 and TRBJ1-5; 9 bases align to TRBD1. This CDR3 is built from 16 residues. From germline, CDR1 is LNHDA and CDR2 SQIVND (reference sequence). V shed 5 bases, J shed 5 bases, and the junction held 10 bases outside the gene matches. The CDR3 protein is CASSLFRTGVDQPQHF. The CDR3 DNA reads as TGTGCCAGTAGTCTCTTTCGGACAGGGGTGGATCAGCCCCAGCATTTT.

This clonotype was seen a handful of times. This chain connects TRBV15 to TRBJ1-1; TRBD1 might be the D (6 bases). The CDR3 has 14 amino acids. The V gene lost 0 bases and the J gene lost 4 bases, with 9 bases spanning the gap. Germline assignment: CDR1 LNHNV and CDR2 YYDKDF (reference sequence). This chain's CDR3 is CATSRESRGTEAFF. CDR3 bases: TGTGCCACCAGCAGAGAAAGCAGGGGCACTGAAGCTTTCTTT.

This clonotype was seen ten or more times. The chain links TRBV7-2 to TRBJ2-7; D gene unclear. Trimming shortened V by 10 bases and J by 3 bases, and 19 bases separated the two germline ends. Germline V gene lookup returns CDR1 SGHTA and CDR2 FQGNSA. The CDR3 runs to 14 residues. This CDR3 is CATLLGNPYYEQYF. CDR3 coding DNA: TGTGCCACTCTTCTTGGCAATCCCTACTACGAGCAGTACTTC.

In this sample, this clonotype turned up many times. DNA of the CDR3: TGCGCCAGCAGCCAAGATAAGGAGGAAAGCAACTATGGCTACACCTTC. Translated, it gives CASSQDKEESNYGYTF. This rearrangement joins TRBV4-1 to TRBJ1-2; D not resolved. This CDR3 region has 16 residues. Trimming left V 0 bases short and J 2 bases short, with 13 bases between. Germline V gives CDR1 MGHRA, CDR2 YSYEKL.

This clonotype was seen ten or more times. This chain uses TRBV30 with TRBJ1-1; maybe TRBD1 (5 bases). The CDR3 spans 14 residues. V lost 3 bases to trimming and J lost 3 bases, with 14 bases between them. Germline V gene lookup returns CDR1 GTSNPN and CDR2 SVGIG (reference sequence). The CDR3: CAWRPPGQHTEAFF. The CDR3 bases are TGTGCCTGGAGACCTCCCGGACAACACACTGAAGCTTTCTTT. Filled out from reference TRBV30 and TRBJ1-1, the complete variable domain reads SQTIHQWPATLVQPVGSPLSLECTVEGTSNPNLYWYRQAAGRGLQLLFYSVGIGQISSEVPQNLSASRPQDRQFILSSKKLLLSDSGFYLCAWRPPGQHTEAFFGQGTRLTVV.

This clonotype was seen only a few times. The V and J genes are TRBV24-1 and TRBJ2-4, with 9 bases lining up with TRBD1. The CDR3 covers 16 residues. V was clipped by 3 bases and J by 7 bases; unmatched bases: 9. From germline, CDR1 is KGHDR and CDR2 SFDVKD. In nucleotides, the CDR3 is TGTGCCACCAGTGATGCGACAGGGGGATTAGGCAACATTCAGTACTTC. The encoded protein is CATSDATGGLGNIQYF.

The sample holds a few counts of this clonotype. CDR3 region: CASSEALSGRPGTGELFF. As DNA, the CDR3 is TGTGCCAGCAGTGAAGCGCTTAGCGGGAGGCCGGGGACCGGGGAGCTGTTTTTT. This chain uses TRBV6-1 with TRBJ2-2; 10 nucleotides match TRBD2. Germline V CDR1 and CDR2: MNHNS, SASEGT. With V trimmed by 0 bases and J by 5 bases, 9 bases remained unmatched. This CDR3 has 18 residues.

This clonotype was counted at least ten times. The chain joins TRBV4-2 to TRBJ2-7; 10 bases are a match to TRBD1. Per the germline V gene, CDR1 is LGHNA and CDR2 is YNFKEQ. V dropped 0 bases and J dropped 3; count of bases not matched to a gene: 5. The CDR3 is 16 amino acids. The CDR3 nucleotides read TGTGCCAGCAGCCAAGATGCCGGACAGGGGGGCTACGAGCAGTACTTC. Translating it yields CASSQDAGQGGYEQYF.